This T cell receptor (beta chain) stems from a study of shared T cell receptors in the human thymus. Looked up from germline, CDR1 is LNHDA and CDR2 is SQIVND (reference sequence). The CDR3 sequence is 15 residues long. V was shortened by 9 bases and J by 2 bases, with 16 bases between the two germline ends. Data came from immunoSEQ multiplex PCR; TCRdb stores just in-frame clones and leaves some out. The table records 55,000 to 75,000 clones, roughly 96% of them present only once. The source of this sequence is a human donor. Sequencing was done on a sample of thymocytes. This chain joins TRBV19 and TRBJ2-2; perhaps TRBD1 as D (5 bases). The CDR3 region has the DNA TGTGCCAGCCACTGGGGCCCAAGTAACACCGGGGAGCTGTTTTTT. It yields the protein CASHWGPSNTGELFF.